Below, 31 T cell receptor beta chains from the same sample are listed, as sequenced in a study of shared clonotypes between healthy human individuals. The data were produced by immunoSEQ multiplex PCR, yet TCRdb's version contains in-frame clones alone and is incomplete. This table has over 2 million clones, roughly 94% appearing once. What was sequenced was naive CD4+ T cells sorted from blood. Subset defined: CD45RA+ positively selected. These receptors all come from a man between 18 and 29 years old in good health.

This sequence joins TRBV9 and TRBJ1-6; no reliable D call. Per germline, CDR1 SGDLS and CDR2 YYNGEE. The CDR3 sequence is 15 residues long. Trimming took off 4 bases at V and 4 bases at J, with 12 bases between the two ends. CDR3 in DNA: TGTGCCAGCAGCCTACGACCGGAGTATAATTCACCCCTCCACTTT. As protein: CASSLRPEYNSPLHF.

The rearrangement uses TRBV7-2 and TRBJ1-5; D is possibly TRBD1 (5 bases). Deletions cut 2 bases from V and 5 bases from J, with 13 bases between. CDR3 length: 15 residues. Per germline, CDR1 SGHTA and CDR2 FQGNSA. The CDR3 DNA follows: TGTGCCAGCAGCTTATACAGCGCGGGGGATCAGCCCCAGCATTTT. This translates into CASSLYSAGDQPQHF.

The CDR3 region has the DNA TGTGCCAGCAGTGATGGACAGAGCACAGATACGCAGTATTTT. Translated, it gives CASSDGQSTDTQYF. This rearrangement joins TRBV6-1 to TRBJ2-3, with a tentative D call TRBD1 (6 bases). The V end lost 3 bases, the J end lost 0 bases, and 7 bases lay between the germline ends. This CDR3 has 14 amino acids. The germline V gene has CDR1 MNHNS and CDR2 SASEGT.

V is TRBV6-1 and J is TRBJ1-6, with 7 bases lining up with TRBD1. The CDR3 length is 14 residues. J lost 10 bases, V lost 6 bases, and 9 bases had no gene match. The V gene's germline CDR1 is MNHNS and CDR2 SASEGT. The CDR3, as DNA: TGTGCCAGCAGCCGACAGGGAACGAAATCACCCCTCCACTTT. Protein sequence: CASSRQGTKSPLHF.

The chain employs TRBV7-2 and TRBJ2-3, with no clear D. The CDR3 runs to 15 residues. Germline assignment: CDR1 SGHTA and CDR2 FQGNSA. Between the trimmed V and J ends, which lost 2 bases and 1 base, there was a span of 10 bases. CDR3 residues: CASSLTAVGTDTQYF. DNA for the CDR3: TGTGCCAGCAGCTTAACTGCGGTAGGCACAGATACGCAGTATTTT. The full variable domain, completed using reference TRBV7-2 and TRBJ2-3, is GAGVSQSPSNKVTEKGKDVELRCDPISGHTALYWYRQSLGQGLEFLIYFQGNSAPDKSGLPSDRFSAERTGGSVSTLTIQRTQQEDSAVYLCASSLTAVGTDTQYFGPGTRLTVL.

J is TRBJ2-1 and V is TRBV18, with 12 bases identical to TRBD1. Germline CDR1 and CDR2: KGHSH and LQKENI. The CDR3 is 18 residues long. With 5 bases clipped from V and 8 bases from J, the junction kept 16 bases outside the gene matches. The CDR3 DNA reads TGTGCCAGCTCAAAAGCCACACCGGGACAGGGGGCTTCAGATGAGCAGTTCTTC. It yields the protein CASSKATPGQGASDEQFF.

The chain carries TRBV4-1 and TRBJ1-1; D may be TRBD1 (5 bases). With 4 bases removed from V and 4 bases from J, the gap between germline ends came to 16 bases. The CDR3 contains 15 residues. CDR1 is MGHRA, CDR2 YSYEKL, per germline. In DNA form, the CDR3 reads TGCGCCAGCAGCCCTATACTTGGGGGAGGCACTGAAGCTTTCTTT. Amino acid sequence: CASSPILGGGTEAFF.

This clone has more than one count but fewer than ten. The sample holds other DNA sequences that translate to the same CDR3. The V call is TRBV5-1, the J call TRBJ2-3; D is ambiguous. Deletions cut 0 bases from V and 0 bases from J, with 5 bases between. This CDR3 spans 14 amino acids. In germline, CDR1 is SGHRS, CDR2 YFSETQ. The CDR3 DNA reads as TGCGCCAGCAGCTTGGGGGCTAGCACAGATACGCAGTATTTT. This translates into CASSLGASTDTQYF.

The chain recombines TRBV2 with TRBJ2-7, with TRBD2 as a possible D gene (6 bases). This CDR3 comprises 15 residues. The V and J ends lost 11 bases and 1 base respectively, with 21 bases between them. Germline assignment: CDR1 SNHLY and CDR2 FYNNEI. DNA of the CDR3: TGTGCCTCCAGGAGGGAGGTGAATAAGTCCTACGAGCAGTACTTC. Its translation is CASRREVNKSYEQYF.

V and J are TRBV5-5 and TRBJ1-5; D unresolved. The CDR3 has 12 residues. Germline-derived CDR1 and CDR2 are SGHKS and YYEKEE (reference sequence). With 3 bases removed from V and 3 bases from J, the gap between germline ends came to 4 bases. Written as DNA, the CDR3 is TGTGCCAGCAGCTCCTACAATCAGCCCCAGCATTTT. Translation: CASSSYNQPQHF.

The chain recombines TRBV5-4 with TRBJ2-6; possibly TRBD1 or TRBD2 for D (6 bases each). Looked up from germline, CDR1 is SGHNT and CDR2 is YYREEE (reference sequence). The CDR3 length is 18 residues. With 3 bases removed from V and 0 bases from J, the gap between germline ends came to 16 bases. This CDR3 reads CASSYKGGQLSGANVLTF. The CDR3 nucleotides are TGTGCCAGCAGCTACAAGGGGGGACAACTCTCTGGGGCCAACGTCCTGACTTTC.

This clone was observed once. V gene TRBV7-9 combines with J gene TRBJ2-5; 11 bases are shared with TRBD2. The V gene end was trimmed by 4 bases and the J gene end by 1 base; junction bases not matched to a gene: 5. This CDR3 has 16 residues. Germline lookup yields CDR1 SEHNR and CDR2 FQNEAQ (reference sequence). The CDR3 region is CASSSRGTSGQETQYF. In DNA form, the CDR3 reads TGTGCCAGCAGCTCCAGGGGGACTAGCGGCCAAGAGACCCAGTACTTC.

This clone has a single count. The chain carries TRBV5-1 and TRBJ1-5, with D perhaps TRBD1 (5 bases). The germline V and J ends were trimmed by 4 bases and 1 base, with 6 bases remaining between them. The length of the CDR3 is 13 residues. The germline gives CDR1 SGHRS, CDR2 YFSETQ. This chain's CDR3 is CASSRGSNQPQHF. The CDR3 nucleotides are TGCGCCAGCAGCCGGGGGAGCAATCAGCCCCAGCATTTT.

V usage is TRBV5-6 and J usage is TRBJ2-1; perhaps D is TRBD1 or TRBD2 (5 bases each). The germline V gene encodes CDR1 SGHDT and CDR2 YYEEEE. Trimming stripped 2 bases from V and 5 bases from J, with 17 bases between. This CDR3 comprises 16 residues. CDR3 residues: CASSLSRWDGHNEQFF. In nucleotides, the CDR3 is TGTGCCAGCAGCTTATCTCGGTGGGACGGCCACAATGAGCAGTTCTTC.

The CDR3 DNA follows: TGTGCCAGCCGGCCCGGGACAGGGATCTACGAGCAGTACTTC. This sequence encodes CASRPGTGIYEQYF. V is TRBV11-2 and J is TRBJ2-7; the match to TRBD1 covers 9 bases. The CDR3 has 14 residues. The V segment lost 8 bases and the J segment 3 bases; nucleotides outside the gene matches: 8. Germline V gene data show CDR1 as SGHAT and CDR2 as FQNNGV.

The J gene is TRBJ1-2, the V gene TRBV4-1, with D perhaps matching TRBD1 (5 bases). CDR1 and CDR2 from the germline V gene are MGHRA and YSYEKL. Between the trimmed V and J ends, which lost 1 base and 8 bases, there was a span of 17 bases. The CDR3 spans 15 residues. DNA of the CDR3: TGCGCCAGCAGCCAAGGTGGGGGAGGGGCCCGCGGCTACACCTTC. This encodes CASSQGGGGARGYTF.

This rearrangement joins TRBV30 to TRBJ2-1; a possible D gene is TRBD2 (6 bases). V lost 3 bases, J lost 0 bases, and 15 bases lay in between. Germline lookup yields CDR1 GTSNPN and CDR2 SVGIG (reference sequence). The CDR3 has 16 amino acids. CDR3 nucleotides: TGTGCCTGGAGACAGTCTGGGGGGAGCTCCTACAATGAGCAGTTCTTC. It specifies CAWRQSGGSSYNEQFF.

The rearrangement uses TRBV6-1 and TRBJ2-7; 8 positions agree with TRBD1. Germline trimming cut 6 bases from V and 3 bases from J; bases unmatched to any gene: 7. CDR1 and CDR2 (germline): MNHNS, SASEGT. CDR3 length equals 14 residues. CDR3 DNA sequence: TGTGCCAGCAGCCGGGACAGGACGTTCTACGAGCAGTACTTC. Its translation: CASSRDRTFYEQYF.

Remarks on this clone: Within the sample, other DNA sequences also encode this same CDR3. The rearrangement joins TRBV18 to TRBJ2-5; D is unresolved. Per germline, CDR1 KGHSH and CDR2 LQKENI. The germline V and J ends were trimmed by 2 bases and 2 bases, with 3 bases remaining between them. The CDR3 contains 12 residues. Here the CDR3 reads CASSPVQETQYF. CDR3 bases: TGTGCCAGCTCACCAGTTCAAGAGACCCAGTACTTC.

This clone was counted a single time. This chain joins TRBV4-1 and TRBJ2-7; the D is unclear. Germline V gene data show CDR1 as MGHRA and CDR2 as YSYEKL. V lost 4 bases to trimming and J lost 2 bases, with 15 bases between them. This CDR3 is built from 15 residues. The CDR3 here is CASSRQKRSTYEQYF. The DNA for the CDR3 is TGCGCCAGCAGCCGGCAAAAGAGGAGTACCTACGAGCAGTACTTC.

The gene calls are TRBV27 and TRBJ1-2, with TRBD1 as a possible D gene (6 bases). The CDR3 consists of 12 residues. With 7 bases removed from V and 8 bases from J, the gap between germline ends came to 14 bases. In germline, CDR1 is MNHEY, CDR2 SMNVEV (reference sequence). CDR3 sequence: CASTSAGAGYTF. The DNA of the CDR3 is TGTGCCAGCACTTCAGCAGGGGCCGGCTACACCTTC.

Only one count was recorded for this clone. The chain recombines TRBV4-1 with TRBJ2-7, with D possibly being TRBD1 or TRBD2 (5 bases each). The CDR3 has 14 amino acids. Germline V gives CDR1 MGHRA, CDR2 YSYEKL. Trimming cost V 4 bases and J 2 bases, with 12 bases left between them. In DNA form, the CDR3 reads TGCGCCAGCAGCCCATATGGGGGAACCTACGAGCAGTACTTC. Its translation: CASSPYGGTYEQYF.

J is TRBJ2-5 and V is TRBV4-1; the D gene is possibly TRBD2 (6 bases). The CDR3 is made up of 16 amino acids. V lost 3 bases to trimming and J lost 1 base, with 15 bases between them. The germline V gene encodes CDR1 MGHRA and CDR2 YSYEKL. CDR3 amino acids: CASSHTMSGSQETQYF. The CDR3 nucleotides read TGCGCCAGCAGCCACACAATGTCCGGGAGCCAAGAGACCCAGTACTTC.

The V call is TRBV5-1, the J call TRBJ2-7; tentative D call: TRBD2 (6 bases). V gave up 4 bases and J gave up 2 bases, with 13 bases separating them. CDR3 size: 14 residues. Germline V gene data show CDR1 as SGHRS and CDR2 as YFSETQ. The CDR3 here is CASSPRGSTYEQYF. In nucleotides, the CDR3 is TGCGCCAGCAGCCCTCGGGGGTCGACCTACGAGCAGTACTTC.

This rearrangement joins TRBV14 to TRBJ1-1; unclear D gene. Germline lookup yields CDR1 SGHDN and CDR2 FVKESK. Trimming removed 4 bases from V and 7 bases from J, with 13 bases in between. This CDR3 is 13 amino acids long. CDR3 sequence (DNA): TGTGCCAGCAGCCCAACTTTGACGAATGAAGCTTTCTTT. This sequence encodes CASSPTLTNEAFF. The full variable domain, rest sourced from reference TRBV14 and TRBJ1-1, is EAGVTQFPSHSVIEKGQTVTLRCDPISGHDNLYWYRRVMGKEIKFLLHFVKESKQDESGMPNNRFLAERTGGTYSTLKVQPAELEDSGVYFCASSPTLTNEAFFGQGTRLTVV.

The chain has TRBV10-3 and TRBJ2-7; 10 nucleotides line up with TRBD1. Germline CDR1 and CDR2: ENHRY and SYGVKD. The CDR3 is 15 residues long. Trimming removed 4 bases from V and 3 bases from J; junction bases left unmatched: 6. The CDR3 DNA reads as TGTGCCATCAGTGGAGAGGACAGGGGGAACTACGAGCAGTACTTC. It specifies CAISGEDRGNYEQYF.

V gene TRBV19 combines with J gene TRBJ2-7, with D possibly TRBD2 on 7 matching bases. V was cut by 2 bases and J by 6 bases, with 11 bases left in between. CDR3 length: 13 amino acids. Germline V gene data show CDR1 as LNHDA and CDR2 as SQIVND (reference sequence). The CDR3 loop is CASSIRGGGEQYF. The CDR3 region has the DNA TGTGCCAGTAGTATAAGGGGGGGAGGCGAGCAGTACTTC.

The chain recombines TRBV6-1 with TRBJ2-5; TRBD2 agrees at 8 bases. Germline trimming cut 7 bases from V and 5 bases from J; bases unmatched to any gene: 12. CDR1 is MNHNS and CDR2 is SASEGT in the germline V gene. The CDR3 spans 15 residues. The CDR3 DNA reads TGTGCCAGCATAGCGGGAATCTCTAATCTGGAGACCCAGTACTTC. Encoded protein: CASIAGISNLETQYF.

The V and J genes are TRBV6-5 and TRBJ2-2; a weak D match, TRBD2 (5 bases). V lost 0 bases and J 5 bases, leaving 13 bases between the germline ends. Germline assignment: CDR1 MNHEY and CDR2 SVGAGI. This CDR3 comprises 16 residues. CDR3 nucleotides: TGTGCCAGCAGTTACTCAGGACGCCGGGGAACCGGGGAGCTGTTTTTT. Residues: CASSYSGRRGTGELFF.

The chain employs TRBV6-5 and TRBJ2-3; D tentatively fits TRBD1 or TRBD2 (5 bases each). V gave up 6 bases and J gave up 5 bases, with 18 bases separating them. Germline lookup yields CDR1 MNHEY and CDR2 SVGAGI. The length of the CDR3 is 15 residues. Here the CDR3 DNA reads TGTGCCAGCAGAGGGGAACTTAGCGTAGGAGATACGCAGTATTTT. Residues: CASRGELSVGDTQYF.

The V call is TRBV30, the J call TRBJ2-3; no clear D gene. Trimming shortened V by 1 base and J by 4 bases, and 6 bases separated the two germline ends. The V gene's germline CDR1 is GTSNPN and CDR2 SVGIG (reference sequence). The CDR3 spans 12 residues. DNA for the CDR3: TGTGCCTGGAGTGGCCTAGCAGATACGCAGTATTTT. Translation: CAWSGLADTQYF.